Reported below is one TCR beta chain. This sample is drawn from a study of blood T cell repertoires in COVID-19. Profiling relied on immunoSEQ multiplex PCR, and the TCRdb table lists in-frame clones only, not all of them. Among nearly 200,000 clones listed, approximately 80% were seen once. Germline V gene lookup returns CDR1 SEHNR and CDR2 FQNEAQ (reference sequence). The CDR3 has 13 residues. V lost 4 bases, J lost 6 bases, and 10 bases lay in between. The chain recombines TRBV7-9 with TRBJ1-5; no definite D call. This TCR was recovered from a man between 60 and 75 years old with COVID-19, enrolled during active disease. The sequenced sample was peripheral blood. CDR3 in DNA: TGTGCCAGCAGCTCAACGCTAGTTCAGCCCCAGCATTTT. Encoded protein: CASSSTLVQPQHF.